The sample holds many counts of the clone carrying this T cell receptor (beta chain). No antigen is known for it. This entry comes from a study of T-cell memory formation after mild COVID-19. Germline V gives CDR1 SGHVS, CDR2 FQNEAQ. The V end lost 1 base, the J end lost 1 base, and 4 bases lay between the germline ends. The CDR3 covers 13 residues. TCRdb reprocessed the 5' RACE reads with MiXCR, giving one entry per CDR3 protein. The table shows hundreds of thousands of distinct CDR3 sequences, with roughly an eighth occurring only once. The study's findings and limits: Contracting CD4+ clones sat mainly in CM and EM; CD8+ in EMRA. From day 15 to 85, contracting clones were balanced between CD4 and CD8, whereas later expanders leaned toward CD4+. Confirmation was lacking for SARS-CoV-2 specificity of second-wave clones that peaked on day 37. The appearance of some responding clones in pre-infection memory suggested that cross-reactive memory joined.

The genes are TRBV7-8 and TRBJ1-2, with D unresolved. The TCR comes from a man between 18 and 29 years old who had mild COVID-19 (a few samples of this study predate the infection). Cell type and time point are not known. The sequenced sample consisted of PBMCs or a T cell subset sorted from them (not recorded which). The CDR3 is CASSLGDNYGYTF. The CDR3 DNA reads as TGTGCCAGCAGCTTAGGAGATAACTATGGCTACACCTTC.